Listed below are T cell receptor beta chains from one sample, sequenced in a study of blood T cell repertoires in COVID-19. Here immunoSEQ multiplex PCR was the method, and the copy in TCRdb shows in-frame clones only, minus some. The sample shows about 140,000 clones, 85% of them seen only once. The sequencing input was peripheral blood. The receptor source for this set is a man aged 50 to 59 with acute or convalescent COVID-19. Both conserved end residues are part of each CDR3. Fields, in order: D gene, V gene, clone size, J gene, CDR3 protein, CDR3 DNA. D genes are given only for firm matches. Size is stated for part of the rows, as once, few or many counts, or as a class when the clone is expanded.

d_call: NA
v_call: TRBV4-2
clone_size: NA
j_call: TRBJ1-4
cdr3_aa: CASSQDPGEVGTNEKLFF
cdr3_nt: TGTGCCAGCAGCCAAGACCCGGGGGAAGTGGGGACTAATGAAAAACTGTTTTTT

d_call: TRBD1
v_call: TRBV27
clone_size: NA
j_call: TRBJ2-7
cdr3_aa: CASSFSRGHYEQYF
cdr3_nt: TGTGCCAGCAGTTTTAGCAGGGGGCACTACGAGCAGTACTTC

d_call: TRBD1
v_call: TRBV28
clone_size: few
j_call: TRBJ1-2
cdr3_aa: CASSYPGQGASYGYTF
cdr3_nt: TGTGCCAGCAGTTATCCCGGACAGGGGGCAAGCTATGGCTACACCTTC

d_call: TRBD1
v_call: TRBV28
clone_size: NA
j_call: TRBJ1-4
cdr3_aa: CASSGRTGSNEKLFF
cdr3_nt: TGTGCCAGCAGTGGGAGGACAGGGTCTAATGAAAAACTGTTTTTT

d_call: TRBD2
v_call: TRBV7-3
clone_size: NA
j_call: TRBJ2-7
cdr3_aa: CASSLKGGRAPPYEQYF
cdr3_nt: TGTGCCAGCAGCTTAAAGGGTGGGAGGGCCCCTCCCTACGAGCAGTACTTC

d_call: NA
v_call: TRBV9
clone_size: NA
j_call: TRBJ1-1
cdr3_aa: CASSGGGKGTEAFF
cdr3_nt: TGTGCCAGCAGTGGAGGTGGAAAGGGCACTGAAGCTTTCTTT

d_call: NA
v_call: TRBV27
clone_size: NA
j_call: TRBJ2-2
cdr3_aa: CASSSAGNTGELFF
cdr3_nt: TGTGCCAGCAGTTCAGCGGGGAACACCGGGGAGCTGTTTTTT

d_call: TRBD1
v_call: TRBV27
clone_size: NA
j_call: TRBJ2-4
cdr3_aa: CASSRIFRDRGRGVSF
cdr3_nt: TGTGCCAGCAGTCGAATATTCCGGGACAGGGGGCGGGGAGTTTCCTTC

d_call: NA
v_call: TRBV6-5
clone_size: few
j_call: TRBJ2-1
cdr3_aa: CASRIYSYNEQFF
cdr3_nt: TGTGCCAGCAGAATATACTCCTACAATGAGCAGTTCTTC

d_call: NA
v_call: TRBV7-3
clone_size: NA
j_call: TRBJ1-3
cdr3_aa: CASSSGTGNTIYF
cdr3_nt: TGTGCCAGCAGCTCGGGTACTGGAAACACCATATATTTT

d_call: TRBD2
v_call: TRBV7-2
clone_size: NA
j_call: TRBJ2-1
cdr3_aa: CASSLVAGNSREQFF
cdr3_nt: TGTGCCAGCAGCTTAGTAGCGGGAAATTCGCGCGAGCAGTTCTTC

d_call: NA
v_call: TRBV4-1
clone_size: NA
j_call: TRBJ2-1
cdr3_aa: CASSQVDLAADYNEQFF
cdr3_nt: TGCGCCAGCAGCCAGGTGGACCTAGCAGCGGATTACAATGAGCAGTTCTTC

d_call: NA
v_call: TRBV5-1
clone_size: NA
j_call: TRBJ2-1
cdr3_aa: CASSQAGTPTYNEQFF
cdr3_nt: TGCGCCAGCAGCCAAGCCGGGACTCCAACCTACAATGAGCAGTTCTTC

d_call: NA
v_call: TRBV5-1
clone_size: NA
j_call: TRBJ2-1
cdr3_aa: CASLPSVNNEQFF
cdr3_nt: TGCGCCAGCCTACCCTCGGTCAACAATGAGCAGTTCTTC

d_call: NA
v_call: TRBV7-3
clone_size: NA
j_call: TRBJ2-1
cdr3_aa: CASSLDFGGSYNEQFF
cdr3_nt: TGTGCCAGCAGCTTAGACTTCGGGGGTTCCTACAATGAGCAGTTCTTC

d_call: TRBD2
v_call: TRBV3-1/TRBV3-2
clone_size: once
j_call: TRBJ2-3
cdr3_aa: CASSQGLAGASDTQYF
cdr3_nt: TGTGCCAGCAGCCAAGGACTAGCGGGAGCATCAGATACGCAGTATTTT

d_call: NA
v_call: TRBV7-8
clone_size: NA
j_call: TRBJ1-4
cdr3_aa: CASSLRRVGEKLFF
cdr3_nt: TGTGCCAGCAGCTTACGGAGAGTGGGTGAAAAACTGTTTTTT

d_call: TRBD1
v_call: TRBV27
clone_size: NA
j_call: TRBJ2-7
cdr3_aa: CASSWLAGTGPSEQYF
cdr3_nt: TGTGCCAGCAGCTGGTTAGCCGGGACAGGGCCGTCCGAGCAGTACTTC

d_call: TRBD1
v_call: TRBV28
clone_size: NA
j_call: TRBJ1-1
cdr3_aa: CASSLSGQGTEAFF
cdr3_nt: TGTGCCAGCAGTTTATCAGGACAGGGCACTGAAGCTTTCTTT

d_call: NA
v_call: TRBV7-9
clone_size: NA
j_call: TRBJ2-7
cdr3_aa: CASSLAAGYEQYF
cdr3_nt: TGTGCCAGCAGCTTAGCGGCAGGATACGAGCAGTACTTC

d_call: TRBD1
v_call: TRBV4-1
clone_size: NA
j_call: TRBJ2-7
cdr3_aa: CASSPSGQGVYEQYF
cdr3_nt: TGCGCCAGCAGCCCATCGGGACAGGGGGTCTACGAGCAGTACTTC

d_call: NA
v_call: TRBV6-5
clone_size: NA
j_call: TRBJ2-7
cdr3_aa: CASSFGGYEQYF
cdr3_nt: TGTGCCAGCAGTTTCGGAGGCTACGAGCAGTACTTC